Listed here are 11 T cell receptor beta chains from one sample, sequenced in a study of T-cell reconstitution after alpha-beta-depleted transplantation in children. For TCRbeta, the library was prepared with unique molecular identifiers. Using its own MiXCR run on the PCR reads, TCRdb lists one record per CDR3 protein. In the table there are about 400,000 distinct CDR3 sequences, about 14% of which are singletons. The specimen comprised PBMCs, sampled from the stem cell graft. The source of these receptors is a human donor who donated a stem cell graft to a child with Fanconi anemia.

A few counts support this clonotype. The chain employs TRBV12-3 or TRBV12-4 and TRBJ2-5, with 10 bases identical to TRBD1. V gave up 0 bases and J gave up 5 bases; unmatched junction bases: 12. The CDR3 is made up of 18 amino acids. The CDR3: CASSLALGQGPPGETQYF. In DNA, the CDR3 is TGTGCCAGCAGTTTAGCGTTGGGACAGGGGCCCCCGGGGGAGACCCAGTACTTC.

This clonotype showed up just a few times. The CDR3 is CASSLVGTGSGELFF. The CDR3 DNA follows: TGTGCCAGCAGCTTAGTCGGGACAGGGTCAGGGGAGCTGTTTTTT. The chain combines TRBV7-2 with TRBJ2-2; 9 positions match TRBD1. V lost 1 base and J lost 8; bases outside the gene matches: 5. The CDR3 sequence is 15 residues long. Germline-derived CDR1 and CDR2 are SGHTA and FQGNSA.

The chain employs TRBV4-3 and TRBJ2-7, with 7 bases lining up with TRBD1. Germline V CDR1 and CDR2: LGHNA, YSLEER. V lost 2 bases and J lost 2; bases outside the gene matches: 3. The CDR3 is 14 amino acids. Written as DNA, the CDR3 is TGCGCCAGCAGCCAAAGGACAGGCCCCTACGAGCAGTACTTC. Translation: CASSQRTGPYEQYF.

DNA for the CDR3: TGTGCCAGCAGGGCGGGACAGGGGGCGAAGGGTGAGCAGTTCTTC. Protein: CASRAGQGAKGEQFF. The chain employs TRBV6-1 and TRBJ2-1, with TRBD1 matching over 12 bases. Trimming took 6 bases from V and 9 from J; bases not matched to a gene: 9. The CDR3 is 15 residues long. Germline V gene lookup returns CDR1 MNHNS and CDR2 SASEGT.

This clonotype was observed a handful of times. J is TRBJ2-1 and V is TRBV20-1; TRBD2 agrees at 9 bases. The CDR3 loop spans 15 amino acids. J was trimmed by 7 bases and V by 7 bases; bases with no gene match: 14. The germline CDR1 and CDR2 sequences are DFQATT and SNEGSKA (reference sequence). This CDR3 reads CSVAGTSREMNEQFF. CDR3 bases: TGCAGTGTTGCCGGGACTAGCCGTGAAATGAATGAGCAGTTCTTC.

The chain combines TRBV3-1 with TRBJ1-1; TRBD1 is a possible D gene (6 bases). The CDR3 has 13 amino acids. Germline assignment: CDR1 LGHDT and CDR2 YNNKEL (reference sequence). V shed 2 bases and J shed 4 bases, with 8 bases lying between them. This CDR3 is CASSQRTATEAFF. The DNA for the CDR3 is TGTGCCAGCAGCCAACGGACAGCCACTGAAGCTTTCTTT.

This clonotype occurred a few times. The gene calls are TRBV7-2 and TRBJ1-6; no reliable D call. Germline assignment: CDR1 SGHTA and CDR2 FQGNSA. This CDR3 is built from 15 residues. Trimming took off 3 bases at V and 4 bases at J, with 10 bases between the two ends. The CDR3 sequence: CASSFGQAYNSPLHF. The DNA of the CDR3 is TGTGCCAGCAGCTTTGGCCAGGCTTATAATTCACCCCTCCACTTT.

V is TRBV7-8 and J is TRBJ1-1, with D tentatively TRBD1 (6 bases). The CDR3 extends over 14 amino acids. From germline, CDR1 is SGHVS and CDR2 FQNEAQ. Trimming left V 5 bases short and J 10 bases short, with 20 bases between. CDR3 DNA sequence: TGTGCCAGCAGCCAGGGCTGGGGGGCAGGAGTAGCTTTCTTT. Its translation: CASSQGWGAGVAFF.

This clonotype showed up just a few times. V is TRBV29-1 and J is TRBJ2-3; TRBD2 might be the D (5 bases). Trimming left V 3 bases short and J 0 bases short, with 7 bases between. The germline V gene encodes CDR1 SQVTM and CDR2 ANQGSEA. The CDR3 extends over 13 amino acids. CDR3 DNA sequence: TGCAGCGTTGACGGGATGAGCACAGATACGCAGTATTTT. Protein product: CSVDGMSTDTQYF.

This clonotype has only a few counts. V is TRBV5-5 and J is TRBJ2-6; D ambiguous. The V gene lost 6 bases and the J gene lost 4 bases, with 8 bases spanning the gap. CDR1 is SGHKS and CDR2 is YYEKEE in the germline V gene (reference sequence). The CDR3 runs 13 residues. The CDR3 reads CASNGAGANVLTF. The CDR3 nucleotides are TGTGCCAGCAACGGTGCCGGGGCCAACGTCCTGACTTTC.

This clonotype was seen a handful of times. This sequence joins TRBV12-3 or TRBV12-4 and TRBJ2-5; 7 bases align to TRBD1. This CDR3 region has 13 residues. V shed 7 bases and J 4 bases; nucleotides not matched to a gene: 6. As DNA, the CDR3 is TGTGCCAGCAAAAGGACAGGTGCAGAGACCCAGTACTTC. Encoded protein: CASKRTGAETQYF.